One sample yielded the 24 T cell receptor beta chains listed below, sequenced in a study of siplizumab effects on memory and regulatory T cells. Some clones are missing from TCRdb's copy, which holds only in-frame ones; the method was immunoSEQ multiplex PCR. The sample has fewer than 80,000 clones; 93% are singletons. Sequenced: CD8+ T cells sorted from blood. The receptor source for this set is a human donor in good health.

The chain carries TRBV29-1 and TRBJ2-7; D may match TRBD1 or TRBD2 (5 bases each). The CDR3 is made up of 13 amino acids. Germline CDR1 SQVTM, CDR2 ANQGSEA. V lost 7 bases, J lost 4 bases, and 17 bases lay in between. The CDR3 reads CSATGTSPYEQYF. As DNA, the CDR3 is TGCAGCGCCACCGGGACCTCCCCTTACGAGCAGTACTTC.

The rearrangement links TRBV6-1 to TRBJ2-7; 11 bases fit TRBD2. The CDR3 totals 14 residues. V shed 4 bases and J 3 bases; nucleotides not matched to a gene: 2. The germline CDR1 and CDR2 sequences are MNHNS and SASEGT. CDR3 bases: TGTGCCAGCAGTGCTAGCGGGGGGTACTACGAGCAGTACTTC. Encoded protein: CASSASGGYYEQYF.

CDR3 sequence (DNA): TGTGCCAGCAGCTTAGGCGGGTTTCGGCGGGAGTCCTACGAGCAGTACTTC. Translation: CASSLGGFRRESYEQYF. V and J are TRBV7-2 and TRBJ2-7, with 7 bases matching TRBD2. There are 17 residues in the CDR3. Trimming cost V 1 base and J 1 base; bases outside gene matches: 10. Germline assignment: CDR1 SGHTA and CDR2 FQGNSA.

The V call is TRBV29-1, the J call TRBJ1-3; a weak D match, TRBD1 (5 bases). V lost 1 base and J 6 bases, leaving 10 bases between the germline ends. The CDR3 is made up of 13 amino acids. Germline V CDR1 and CDR2: SQVTM, ANQGSEA. The CDR3 sequence is CSVEVDSINTIYF. DNA for the CDR3: TGCAGCGTTGAAGTCGACAGTATAAACACCATATATTTT.

The chain couples TRBV5-4 to TRBJ2-7, with 8 positions matching TRBD2. The CDR3 runs to 13 residues. From germline, CDR1 is SGHNT and CDR2 YYREEE (reference sequence). The ends lost 4 bases at V and 5 bases at J; junction bases unmatched: 5. This chain's CDR3 is CASSPPRGDEQYF. CDR3 coding DNA: TGTGCCAGCAGCCCACCGCGGGGGGACGAGCAGTACTTC.

V gene TRBV9 combines with J gene TRBJ1-1; D is unresolved. Germline V gene lookup returns CDR1 SGDLS and CDR2 YYNGEE. Trimming left V 0 bases short and J 3 bases short, with 6 bases between. The CDR3 extends over 13 amino acids. CDR3 DNA sequence: TGTGCCAGCAGCGTAGGGACCGACACTGAAGCTTTCTTT. Its translation: CASSVGTDTEAFF. The complete variable domain, with remaining parts taken from reference TRBV9 and TRBJ1-1, reads DSGVTQTPKHLITATGQRVTLRCSPRSGDLSVYWYQQSLDQGLQFLIQYYNGEERAKGNILERFSAQQFPDLHSELNLSSLELGDSALYFCASSVGTDTEAFFGQGTRLTVV.

The V gene is TRBV7-9, the J gene TRBJ2-4; D is ambiguous. This CDR3 contains 12 residues. Looked up from germline, CDR1 is SEHNR and CDR2 is FQNEAQ (reference sequence). Trimming shortened V by 1 base and J by 6 bases, and 4 bases separated the two germline ends. Here the CDR3 DNA reads TGTGCCAGCAGCTTAGGGGGAAACATTCAGTACTTC. Amino acid sequence: CASSLGGNIQYF.

The J gene is TRBJ2-4, the V gene TRBV4-2; D not certain. Per the germline V gene, CDR1 is LGHNA and CDR2 is YNFKEQ. This CDR3 comprises 14 residues. The germline V and J ends were trimmed by 0 bases and 6 bases, with 9 bases remaining between them. CDR3 bases: TGTGCCAGCAGCCAAGAGGTAGGGATAAACATTCAGTACTTC. This codes for CASSQEVGINIQYF.

The chain uses TRBV29-1 and TRBJ1-1; D is unclear. Trimming shortened V by 7 bases and J by 0 bases, and 9 bases separated the two germline ends. CDR1 is SQVTM, CDR2 ANQGSEA, per germline. The CDR3 spans 12 residues. Here the CDR3 DNA reads TGCAGCGGCCTAAAAATGAACACTGAAGCTTTCTTT. Protein sequence: CSGLKMNTEAFF.

This rearrangement joins TRBV6-1 to TRBJ2-5; D remains unclear. The germline V and J ends were trimmed by 6 bases and 4 bases, with 9 bases remaining between them. The CDR3 runs 12 residues. Germline CDR1 reads MNHNS; CDR2 reads SASEGT. The CDR3 nucleotides read TGTGCCAGCAGGGCCCCCGGAGAGACCCAGTACTTC. Its protein product is CASRAPGETQYF.

This clone came up once. The chain couples TRBV6-5 to TRBJ2-5; D is unresolved. The V end lost 5 bases, the J end lost 3 bases, and 16 bases lay between the germline ends. The CDR3 has 15 amino acids. The germline V gene encodes CDR1 MNHEY and CDR2 SVGAGI. CDR3 nucleotides: TGTGCCAGCAGTATGGACGCCGACATAGAAGAGACCCAGTACTTC. Protein sequence: CASSMDADIEETQYF.

The chain joins TRBV15 to TRBJ2-1; no clear D gene. This CDR3 has 11 residues. Germline V gene sequence: CDR1 LNHNV, CDR2 YYDKDF (reference sequence). V was clipped by 5 bases and J by 7 bases, with 6 bases between them. The DNA for the CDR3 is TGTGCCACCAGCGAGAATAATGAGCAGTTCTTC. It codes for CATSENNEQFF.

The chain links TRBV4-1 to TRBJ1-2; possibly TRBD1 for D (6 bases). The CDR3 runs to 17 residues. V shed 7 bases and J shed 4 bases, with 25 bases lying between them. CDR1 is MGHRA, CDR2 YSYEKL, per germline. CDR3 protein: CASTLESRQGYAYGYTF. DNA for the CDR3: TGCGCCAGCACCTTAGAAAGCCGGCAGGGGTATGCCTATGGCTACACCTTC.

The CDR3 bases are TGTGCCAGCAGACTAGCGGGGGGGCGTGAAGATACGCAGTATTTT. This sequence encodes CASRLAGGREDTQYF. The rearrangement uses TRBV4-2 and TRBJ2-3, with 13 bases fitting TRBD2. The CDR3 has 15 residues. V lost 6 bases, J lost 5 bases, and 5 bases stayed unmatched. Germline lookup yields CDR1 LGHNA and CDR2 YNFKEQ.

The chain has TRBV11-2 and TRBJ1-1; no reliable D call. The V gene lost 5 bases and the J gene lost 4 bases, with 17 bases spanning the gap. CDR3 size: 15 residues. In germline, CDR1 is SGHAT, CDR2 FQNNGV. CDR3 loop: CASSGGEGSGTEAFF. The CDR3 region has the DNA TGTGCCAGCAGCGGAGGCGAGGGCTCGGGCACTGAAGCTTTCTTT.

The chain is built from TRBV6-6 and TRBJ2-7, with D unresolved. The V gene lost 1 base and the J gene lost 5 bases, with 3 bases spanning the gap. The germline gives CDR1 MNHNY, CDR2 SVGAGI (reference sequence). This CDR3 comprises 11 residues. DNA for the CDR3: TGTGCCAGCAGTTACTGGGACGAGCAGTACTTC. Translated, it gives CASSYWDEQYF.

There are a few counts of this clone. At the DNA level, this CDR3 is encoded by other sequences in the same sample as well. The chain links TRBV4-1 to TRBJ2-5; D uncertain. V lost 0 bases and J lost 5, with 4 bases in between. The V gene's germline CDR1 is MGHRA and CDR2 YSYEKL. There are 12 residues in the CDR3. The CDR3 DNA follows: TGCGCCAGCAGCCAAGAGGGGGAGACCCAGTACTTC. Its protein is CASSQEGETQYF.

The chain has TRBV4-3 and TRBJ2-2; D unresolved. The V end lost 4 bases, the J end lost 0 bases, and 12 bases lay between the germline ends. Germline V gene data show CDR1 as LGHNA and CDR2 as YSLEER. The CDR3 contains 16 residues. The CDR3 reads CASSPAAFANTGELFF. DNA for the CDR3: TGCGCCAGCAGCCCCGCGGCGTTCGCGAACACCGGGGAGCTGTTTTTT.

The V gene is TRBV4-2, the J gene TRBJ2-5; a possible D gene is TRBD1 (5 bases). CDR1 LGHNA and CDR2 YNFKEQ come from the germline V gene. This CDR3 comprises 15 residues. V was trimmed by 0 bases and J by 5 bases, leaving 13 bases between them. CDR3 nucleotides: TGTGCCAGCAGCCAAGATCAGGGTTCAGGGGAGACCCAGTACTTC. Its protein is CASSQDQGSGETQYF.

This clone was counted a single time. The gene calls are TRBV7-9 and TRBJ2-3, with TRBD2 matching 14 bases. The length of the CDR3 is 17 residues. CDR1 SEHNR and CDR2 FQNEAQ come from the germline V gene (reference sequence). V gave up 4 bases and J gave up 5 bases; unmatched junction bases: 8. The CDR3 reads CASSSGLAGGALDTQYF. For the CDR3, the DNA is TGTGCCAGCAGCTCTGGACTAGCGGGGGGAGCATTAGATACGCAGTATTTT.

The chain carries TRBV30 and TRBJ1-1; possible D gene TRBD1, 5 bases. Trimming pared 8 bases from V and 3 bases from J, leaving 13 bases between. The CDR3 has 12 amino acids. The V gene's germline CDR1 is GTSNPN and CDR2 SVGIG (reference sequence). The CDR3 region is CARGEMDTEAFF. The CDR3 bases are TGTGCCAGAGGGGAGATGGACACTGAAGCTTTCTTT. Full variable domain (outside the CDR3, taken from reference TRBV30 and TRBJ1-1): SQTIHQWPATLVQPVGSPLSLECTVEGTSNPNLYWYRQAAGRGLQLLFYSVGIGQISSEVPQNLSASRPQDRQFILSSKKLLLSDSGFYLCARGEMDTEAFFGQGTRLTVV.

V gene TRBV9 combines with J gene TRBJ2-4; the D gene could be TRBD1 or TRBD2 (5 bases each). The CDR3 covers 14 residues. Germline CDR1 SGDLS, CDR2 YYNGEE. Trimming stripped 2 bases from V and 8 bases from J, with 14 bases between. The CDR3 is CASSVDGGEDIQYF. Here the CDR3 DNA reads TGTGCCAGCAGCGTTGATGGGGGAGAGGACATTCAGTACTTC.

This chain connects TRBV29-1 to TRBJ2-5; 9 nucleotides match TRBD1. The ends lost 0 bases at V and 4 bases at J; junction bases unmatched: 9. Germline V lookup: CDR1 SQVTM, CDR2 ANQGSEA. The CDR3 length is 16 residues. CDR3 region: CSVEDPGGQGGETQYF. The CDR3 nucleotides are TGCAGCGTTGAAGATCCTGGGGGACAGGGCGGAGAGACCCAGTACTTC.

This chain uses TRBV25-1 with TRBJ2-2; D is ambiguous. CDR1 is MGHDK, CDR2 SYGVNS, per germline. V was shortened by 7 bases and J by 0 bases, with 6 bases between the two germline ends. The CDR3 extends over 13 amino acids. The CDR3 DNA sequence: TGTGCCAGCACCTCCCCGAACACCGGGGAGCTGTTTTTT. Translating it yields CASTSPNTGELFF.